The present T cell receptor beta chain was sequenced within a study of glioma-infiltrating T cells. General study results and limits: Only very few CDR3 sequences appeared in both tissue and blood.

The CDR3 spans 13 residues. CDR1 and CDR2 from the germline V gene are LNHDA and SQIVND (reference sequence). V was cut by 9 bases and J by 4 bases, with 15 bases left in between. Using RNA template, CDR3s of TCR alpha and beta were amplified with iRepertoire arm-PCR. One-step reverse transcription and amplification started from roughly 100-400 ng of tissue mRNA or PBMC total RNA. TCRdb recomputed calls from the multiplex PCR reads with MiXCR, one row per CDR3 protein. The data hold roughly 200,000 distinct CDR3 sequences, with about 31% observed a single time. In this sample, this clonotype turned up many times. Its cognate antigen is unknown.

The clonotype originates from a human donor with low-grade glioma or glioblastoma, undergoing nonglioma brain surgery, or in good health (not recorded which). V is TRBV19 and J is TRBJ1-2, with TRBD1 as a possible D gene (5 bases). Sequenced material: glioma tissue, nonneoplastic brain tissue, or PBMCs (not recorded which). This CDR3 is CASEAREVYGYTF. Here the CDR3 DNA reads TGTGCCAGCGAGGCCAGGGAGGTCTATGGCTACACCTTC.